This TCR beta chain derives from a study of blood T cell repertoires in COVID-19. At the level of the study: From T cells, B-cell-depleted T cells, or PBMCs came the material, which was cDNA or gDNA.

Original methodology: Amplification from reference gene primers served as the basis for estimated nucleated cell counts. The repertoire was sequenced with immunoSEQ multiplex PCR; TCRdb's copy has only in-frame clones and lacks some. The V and J calls and clone size were taken over from that table, and D and trimming were inferred from the DNA. The repertoire holds some 200,000 clones, with roughly three quarters as singletons. To note about this clone: The limits of the CDR3 on the DNA are not certain, so only TCRdb's listed CDR3 is given.

From its first to its last residue, the CDR3 has 17 amino acids. CDR1 is ENHRY, CDR2 SYGVKD, per germline. This chain joins TRBV10-3 and TRBJ1-4. The sample was peripheral blood. This receptor was identified in a woman aged 50 to 60 with active or convalescent COVID-19. CDR3 region: CAISEFGSGATNEKLFF.